Listed below are T cell receptor beta chains from one sample, sequenced in a study of T cells in narcolepsy. TCRdb keeps only in-frame clones here, not all; method: immunoSEQ multiplex PCR. The table lists about 35,000 clones, 81% of them singletons. Sequencing was carried out using memory (CD45RA-) CD4+ T cells from blood. The receptor source for this set is a human donor in good health. CDR3s include the opening cysteine and the closing phenylalanine or tryptophan. D genes are given only for firm matches. Clone size is given for some rows only: seen once, a few or many times, or a class if the clone is expanded.

TRBJ2-2 | TRBD1 | few | TRBV15 | 15 | TGTGCCACCAGCAGAGGGGACAGAGACACCGGGGAGCTGTTTTTT | CATSRGDRDTGELFF
TRBJ2-5 | NA | NA | TRBV7-9 | 15 | TGTGCCAGCAGCCCGGGTAGGGGGAAACAAGAGACCCAGTACTTC | CASSPGRGKQETQYF
TRBJ1-1 | NA | NA | TRBV29-1 | 14 | TGCAGCGTCAGCCCATTCCGGGCGGACACTGAAGCTTTCTTT | CSVSPFRADTEAFF
TRBJ2-7 | TRBD1 | NA | TRBV5-1 | 15 | TGCGCCAGCAGCTTGTTAGGGACAGCCACCTACGAGCAGTACTTC | CASSLLGTATYEQYF
TRBJ2-2 | TRBD2 | NA | TRBV19 | 16 | TGTGCCAGTAGTATATGGGGGGGTGCGAACACCGGGGAGCTGTTTTTT | CASSIWGGANTGELFF
TRBJ2-1 | TRBD2 | NA | TRBV11-3 | 16 | TGTGCCAGCAGCCTACTTACTAGCGTCGATTACAATGAGCAGTTCTTC | CASSLLTSVDYNEQFF
TRBJ1-2 | TRBD1 | NA | TRBV6-5 | 14 | TGTGCCAGCAGTCCCCCGACAGGGGGCGGTGGCTACACCTTC | CASSPPTGGGGYTF
TRBJ1-5 | NA | few | TRBV19 | 13 | TGTGCCACGAACCGGGGCATAAATCAGCCCCAGCATTTT | CATNRGINQPQHF
TRBJ1-4 | NA | once | TRBV2 | 15 | TGTGCCAGCAGTGAAGCTTTGGCCGCCGTCGGGGAACTGTTTTTT | CASSEALAAVGELFF
TRBJ1-5 | TRBD1 | NA | TRBV30 | 15 | TGTGCCTGGAGTCCTACGGACAGGGGCAATCAGCCCCAGCATTTT | CAWSPTDRGNQPQHF
TRBJ2-5 | NA | NA | TRBV11-2 | 13 | TGTGCCAGCAGCCCGGGAGTCCCAGAGACCCAGTACTTC | CASSPGVPETQYF
TRBJ2-5 | NA | NA | TRBV12-5 | 16 | TGTGCTAGTGGTTTGGATCTGGGGGGCGGTGGAGAGACCCAGTACTTC | CASGLDLGGGGETQYF
TRBJ1-6 | NA | few | TRBV5-4 | 13 | TGTGCCAGCAGCGAAACAGCTAATTCACCCCTCCACTTT | CASSETANSPLHF
TRBJ2-3 | NA | NA | TRBV6-1 | 14 | TGTGCCAGCACCAGGGGGGTTAGCACAGATACGCAGTATTTT | CASTRGVSTDTQYF
TRBJ1-1 | NA | NA | TRBV29-1 | 12 | TGCAGCGTTCGGGGGGCGGGAACTGAAGCTTTCTTT | CSVRGAGTEAFF
TRBJ2-2 | NA | NA | TRBV2 | 12 | TGTGCCAGCAGGATCACAGGGGGGGAGCTGTTTTTT | CASRITGGELFF
TRBJ1-2 | TRBD1 | few | TRBV5-6 | 13 | TGTGCCAGCAGCCTGGACAGGAACTATGGCTACACCTTC | CASSLDRNYGYTF
TRBJ1-5 | NA | NA | TRBV7-2 | 17 | TGTGCCAGCAGCCCCAATTCAAACAGGGCTGGCAATCAGCCCCAGCATTTT | CASSPNSNRAGNQPQHF
TRBJ2-3 | TRBD1 | NA | TRBV6-4 | 15 | TGTGCCAGCAGTGACGGGACAGGGCACACAGATACGCAGTATTTT | CASSDGTGHTDTQYF
TRBJ2-2 | NA | NA | TRBV19 | 14 | TGTGCCAGTAAGCAGGGGTTGAACACCGGGGAGCTGTTTTTT | CASKQGLNTGELFF
TRBJ1-1 | NA | once | TRBV30 | 11 | TGTGCCTGGGCGGGGTCCATGCAGGCTTTCTTT | CAWAGSMQAFF
TRBJ1-5 | NA | NA | TRBV30 | 14 | TGTGCCTGGAGTGTAGGGTTGAGTGGTCAGCCCCAGCATTTT | CAWSVGLSGQPQHF
TRBJ2-5 | NA | NA | TRBV5-1 | 16 | TGCGCCAGCAGCTTGGCCGTGCAGGGAGGTCAAGAGACCCAGTACTTC | CASSLAVQGGQETQYF
TRBJ1-2 | NA | few | TRBV7-8 | 14 | TGTGCCAGCAGCCCCCTTGGGGAATGGGGTGGCTACACCTTC | CASSPLGEWGGYTF
TRBJ1-1 | NA | NA | TRBV21-1 | 17 | TGTGCCAGCAGATTAATGTTAGCCTACACAATTCGCACTGAAGCTTTCTTT | CASRLMLAYTIRTEAFF
TRBJ1-6 | TRBD1 | NA | TRBV10-3 | 13 | TGTGCCACCCGGGACAGGGATAATTCACCCCTCCACTTT | CATRDRDNSPLHF